Only a few counts were recorded for the clone carrying this T cell receptor (beta chain). This CDR3 contains 14 residues. The V end lost 6 bases, the J end lost 3 bases, and 11 bases lay between the germline ends. Germline values: CDR1 MNHEY, CDR2 SVGAGI. The source of the sample is a study of blood T cell repertoires in COVID-19. Repertoires were generated with immunoSEQ multiplex PCR, while TCRdb's copy carries only in-frame clones and drops some. The table has around 470,000 clones, about 92% seen once; the top ten hold around 0.6%. This TCR was sampled from a man aged 18 to 29 who had recovered from COVID-19. The chain couples TRBV6-5 to TRBJ1-4; D call uncertain. The sequencing sample was made of PBMCs or T cells enriched from blood (not recorded which). The CDR3 DNA sequence: TGTGCCAGCAGCACGGGAGCGCCTAATGAAAAACTGTTTTTT. Translating it yields CASSTGAPNEKLFF.